This TCR beta chain was profiled in a study of blood T cells in healthy people across ages. Study details: About one barcoded TCR beta cDNA was captured per two T cells.

Trimming removed 3 bases at V and 4 bases at J, with 12 bases between. The CDR3 length is 13 residues. Germline CDR1 is DFQATT and CDR2 is SNEGSKA (reference sequence). A second PCR, run for roughly 7 to 11 cycles, used a sample-barcoded 5' primer plus a J-beta primer mix. TCRdb processed the 5' RACE reads anew with MiXCR; each CDR3 protein has one entry. The top ten clones hold about 20% of a sample with some 700,000 distinct CDR3 sequences, roughly 47% of them seen once. The authors extracted at least 6 micrograms of total RNA per sample. The sequenced material came from blood. The receptor's source is a woman aged 60-75 years in good health. The chain has TRBV20-1 and TRBJ1-1; possible D gene TRBD1, 5 bases. The CDR3 sequence: CSASRAGVTEAFF. The CDR3 coding sequence is TGCAGTGCTAGCAGGGCTGGGGTCACTGAAGCTTTCTTT.